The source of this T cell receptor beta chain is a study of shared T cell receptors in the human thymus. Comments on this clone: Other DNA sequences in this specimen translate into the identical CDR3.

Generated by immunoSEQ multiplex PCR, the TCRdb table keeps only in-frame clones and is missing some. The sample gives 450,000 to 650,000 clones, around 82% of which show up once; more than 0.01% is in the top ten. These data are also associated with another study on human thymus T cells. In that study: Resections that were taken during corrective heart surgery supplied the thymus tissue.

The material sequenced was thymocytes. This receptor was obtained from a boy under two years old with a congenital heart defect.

In nucleotides, the CDR3 is TGTGCCAGCAGTCCCCAGGACAGGCGGGAGCAGTACTTC. It yields the protein CASSPQDRREQYF. The chain combines TRBV11-3 with TRBJ2-7, with 7 bases identical to TRBD1. CDR1 is SGHNT and CDR2 is YENEEA in the germline V gene. This CDR3 contains 13 residues. The V and J ends lost 6 bases and 7 bases, in that order; junction bases with no gene match: 9.